Below, 27 T cell receptor beta chains from the same sample are listed, as sequenced in a study of T cells in tuberculosis. Only in-frame clones appear in the TCRdb table, and some are missing; sequencing was by immunoSEQ multiplex PCR. The table has tens of thousands of clones, 95% seen once. The sequencing sample was made of PBMCs. The receptor set was obtained from a donor aged 10-29 years with latent tuberculosis or without tuberculosis infection.

The chain links TRBV6-4 to TRBJ1-1; the D gene is possibly TRBD1 (6 bases). This CDR3 has 13 amino acids. V lost 6 bases, J lost 7 bases, and 15 bases lay in between. Germline V lookup: CDR1 MRHNA, CDR2 SNTAGT. CDR3 DNA sequence: TGTGCCAGCAGAGGACAGTTGTTAGGTGAAGCTTTCTTT. Its translation: CASRGQLLGEAFF.

The chain uses TRBV27 and TRBJ2-2; TRBD2 is a possible D gene (5 bases). The CDR3 is made up of 15 amino acids. The germline CDR1 and CDR2 sequences are MNHEY and SMNVEV (reference sequence). The V end lost 9 bases, the J end lost 1 base, and 15 bases lay between the germline ends. CDR3 DNA sequence: TGTGCCAGTACAACCCCCGGGGAGAACACCGGGGAGCTGTTTTTT. It codes for CASTTPGENTGELFF.

V and J are TRBV4-1 and TRBJ1-2; the D is unclear. V was trimmed by 4 bases and J by 4 bases, leaving 28 bases between them. The CDR3 has 19 residues. Germline V CDR1 and CDR2: MGHRA, YSYEKL. Written as DNA, the CDR3 is TGCGCCAGCAGCCGAACACGGCCGGCCTCTCTAGCTTCGCGCTATGGCTACACCTTC. Amino acids: CASSRTRPASLASRYGYTF.

The V call is TRBV28, the J call TRBJ1-4; tentative D call: TRBD1 (6 bases). Looked up from germline, CDR1 is MDHEN and CDR2 is SYDVKM. The CDR3 is 19 amino acids. V was cut by 6 bases and J by 6 bases, with 29 bases left in between. The CDR3 DNA reads as TGTGCCAGCAGCCCGGGACACTTCACTAAAGGTCGAAGCGATGAAAAACTGTTTTTT. Translating gives CASSPGHFTKGRSDEKLFF. The full variable domain, its missing parts supplied by reference TRBV28 and TRBJ1-4, is DVKVTQSSRYLVKRTGEKVFLECVQDMDHENMFWYRQDPGLGLRLIYFSYDVKMKEKGDIPEGYSVSREKKERFSLILESASTNQTSMYLCASSPGHFTKGRSDEKLFFGSGTQLSVL.

This chain links TRBV5-5 with TRBJ2-7, with 7 bases identical to TRBD1. The CDR3 covers 15 residues. The junction had 4 bases not matched to a gene; V was cut back by 1 base and J by 0 bases. Germline values: CDR1 SGHKS, CDR2 YYEKEE (reference sequence). As DNA, the CDR3 is TGTGCCAGCAGCTTGAGACAGGGATCCTCCTACGAGCAGTACTTC. This codes for CASSLRQGSSYEQYF. Together with reference TRBV5-5 and TRBJ2-7, the CDR3 gives the full variable domain: DAGVTQSPTHLIKTRGQQVTLRCSPISGHKSVSWYQQVLGQGPQFIFQYYEKEERGRGNFPDRFSARQFPNYSSELNVNALLLGDSALYLCASSLRQGSSYEQYFGPGTRLTVT.

The chain joins TRBV11-2 to TRBJ1-5; TRBD1 might be the D (6 bases). With 1 base removed from V and 5 bases from J, the gap between germline ends came to 9 bases. This CDR3 has 14 amino acids. Germline V gives CDR1 SGHAT, CDR2 FQNNGV. The DNA of the CDR3 is TGTGCCAGCAGCTTAGGGTCAGGGGATCAGCCCCAGCATTTT. This encodes CASSLGSGDQPQHF.

The CDR3 region has the DNA TGCAGCGTTACTCTAGTCCAAGACTGGACTTCTGGGGCCAACGTCCTGACTTTC. Protein product: CSVTLVQDWTSGANVLTF. The rearrangement links TRBV29-1 to TRBJ2-6, with TRBD2 as a possible D gene (5 bases). The V and J ends lost 5 bases and 1 base respectively, with 21 bases between them. Germline CDR1 is SQVTM and CDR2 is ANQGSEA. This CDR3 region has 18 residues.

This rearrangement joins TRBV11-2 to TRBJ1-5, with unresolved D. V was pared by 2 bases and J by 4 bases, with 18 bases between. The CDR3 runs to 17 residues. Germline CDR1 is SGHAT and CDR2 is FQNNGV. CDR3 protein: CASSLTLKDSENQPQHF. The CDR3 nucleotides read TGTGCCAGCAGCTTAACTTTGAAAGATTCGGAGAATCAGCCCCAGCATTTT.

This chain joins TRBV12-5 and TRBJ1-2; TRBD1 is a possible D gene (6 bases). V was pared by 2 bases and J by 8 bases, with 12 bases between. The CDR3 runs to 13 residues. Per the germline V gene, CDR1 is LGHNT and CDR2 is FRNRAP. CDR3 nucleotides: TGTGCTAGTGGTTTGCTAGGGGGTGTCGGCTACACCTTC. It encodes CASGLLGGVGYTF. The full variable domain, its missing parts supplied by reference TRBV12-5 and TRBJ1-2, is DARVTQTPRHKVTEMGQEVTMRCQPILGHNTVFWYRQTMMQGLELLAYFRNRAPLDDSGMPKDRFSAEMPDATLATLKIQPSEPRDSAVYFCASGLLGGVGYTFGSGTRLTVV.

This sequence joins TRBV5-5 and TRBJ2-7; 8 bases are shared with TRBD1. Germline V gene data show CDR1 as SGHKS and CDR2 as YYEKEE (reference sequence). The V gene end was trimmed by 7 bases and the J gene end by 6 bases; junction bases not matched to a gene: 12. This CDR3 region has 14 residues. Here the CDR3 DNA reads TGTGCCAGCCGGGGTCTTCAGGGGGCCCTCGAGCAGTACTTC. Protein product: CASRGLQGALEQYF.

The chain recombines TRBV27 with TRBJ1-1; D uncertain. Looked up from germline, CDR1 is MNHEY and CDR2 is SMNVEV (reference sequence). CDR3 length equals 10 residues. The ends were cut back, 7 bases at V and 7 bases at J, with 7 bases in the middle. As DNA, the CDR3 is TGTGCCAGCAATTATTATGAAGCTTTCTTT. This encodes CASNYYEAFF.

V usage is TRBV25-1 and J usage is TRBJ2-1; 14 nucleotides align to TRBD2. Germline CDR1 is MGHDK and CDR2 is SYGVNS. The CDR3 has 18 residues. V was pared by 6 bases and J by 4 bases, with 11 bases of the junction left unmatched. The CDR3 DNA sequence: TGTGCCAGCAGCGCAAAAACGGGGACTAGCGGGGGATACAATGAGCAGTTCTTC. Translating gives CASSAKTGTSGGYNEQFF.

The sample holds one count of this clone. V usage is TRBV5-1 and J usage is TRBJ1-1; 7 bases line up with TRBD1. The CDR3 is made up of 16 amino acids. V was pared by 2 bases and J by 4 bases, with 11 bases of the junction left unmatched. Germline CDR1 and CDR2: SGHRS and YFSETQ. CDR3 DNA: TGCGCCAGCAGCTTAGGACAGGAGACACTGGGCACTGAAGCTTTCTTT. Translation: CASSLGQETLGTEAFF.

The rearrangement links TRBV6-4 to TRBJ2-3, with D possibly TRBD2 on 6 matching bases. The CDR3 extends over 16 amino acids. The germline V gene has CDR1 MRHNA and CDR2 SNTAGT. Trimming took off 2 bases at V and 2 bases at J, with 14 bases between the two ends. The CDR3 is CASSDGRGDATDTQYF. The CDR3 DNA reads as TGTGCCAGCAGTGACGGTCGCGGGGATGCCACAGATACGCAGTATTTT.

This clone was observed once. The chain employs TRBV11-2 and TRBJ2-1, with TRBD2 identical over 11 bases. The CDR3 spans 17 residues. Germline V CDR1 and CDR2: SGHAT, FQNNGV. The V and J ends lost 5 bases and 3 bases, in that order; junction bases with no gene match: 9. This chain's CDR3 is CASSMAGTSGFYNEQFF. Written as DNA, the CDR3 is TGTGCCAGCAGCATGGCCGGGACTAGCGGTTTCTACAATGAGCAGTTCTTC. The full variable domain, its missing parts supplied by reference TRBV11-2 and TRBJ2-1, is EAGVAQSPRYKIIEKRQSVAFWCNPISGHATLYWYQQILGQGPKLLIQFQNNGVVDDSQLPKDRFSAERLKGVDSTLKIQPAKLEDSAVYLCASSMAGTSGFYNEQFFGPGTRLTVL.

The count of this clone is one. J is TRBJ2-1 and V is TRBV2; weak D call: TRBD2 (5 bases). The ends were cut back, 8 bases at V and 4 bases at J, with 18 bases in the middle. The CDR3 spans 15 residues. In germline, CDR1 is SNHLY, CDR2 FYNNEI. CDR3 amino acids: CASGGRAEAYNEQFF. For the CDR3, the DNA is TGTGCCAGCGGCGGACGAGCGGAAGCATACAATGAGCAGTTCTTC. The variable domain in full, completed from reference TRBV2 and TRBJ2-1, reads EPEVTQTPSHQVTQMGQEVILRCVPISNHLYFYWYRQILGQKVEFLVSFYNNEISEKSEIFDDQFSVERPDGSNFTLKIRSTKLEDSAMYFCASGGRAEAYNEQFFGPGTRLTVL.

The chain combines TRBV11-2 with TRBJ2-4; D possibly corresponds to TRBD1 (7 bases). Germline V CDR1 and CDR2: SGHAT, FQNNGV. The CDR3 loop spans 18 amino acids. The V and J ends lost 1 base and 0 bases respectively, with 16 bases between them. CDR3 sequence: CASSLGRGQPSAKNIQYF. The CDR3 region has the DNA TGTGCCAGCAGCTTAGGGCGGGGACAGCCCTCAGCCAAAAACATTCAGTACTTC.

This chain uses TRBV14 with TRBJ1-2, with 8 nucleotides matching TRBD1. The V and J ends lost 3 bases and 4 bases, in that order; junction bases with no gene match: 4. This CDR3 comprises 14 residues. CDR1 and CDR2 (germline): SGHDN, FVKESK. The CDR3 here is CASSQRTGPYGYTF. The CDR3 DNA is TGTGCCAGCAGCCAGCGGACAGGGCCCTATGGCTACACCTTC.

The chain couples TRBV2 to TRBJ2-1, with TRBD1 matching over 7 bases. After removal of 8 bases from V and 4 bases from J, the junction contained 8 bases not matched to a gene. The CDR3 length is 14 residues. Germline CDR1 reads SNHLY; CDR2 reads FYNNEI. DNA for the CDR3: TGTGCCAGCCAGGATACAGGGGCGTACAATGAGCAGTTCTTC. Amino acid sequence: CASQDTGAYNEQFF.

V gene TRBV7-9 combines with J gene TRBJ2-3; 10 bases agree with TRBD1. The CDR3 extends over 15 amino acids. The germline CDR1 and CDR2 sequences are SEHNR and FQNEAQ (reference sequence). J was trimmed by 2 bases and V by 3 bases; bases with no gene match: 2. This CDR3 is CASSLGTGVTDTQYF. The CDR3 coding sequence is TGTGCCAGCAGCTTGGGGACAGGGGTCACAGATACGCAGTATTTT.

The chain uses TRBV27 and TRBJ2-2; 13 bases are shared with TRBD2. The ends lost 5 bases at V and 7 bases at J; junction bases unmatched: 16. The V gene's germline CDR1 is MNHEY and CDR2 SMNVEV (reference sequence). CDR3 size: 19 residues. CDR3 in DNA: TGTGCCAGCAGTCCCGGACTAGCGGGGGCCACCCGGAAGGGCGGGGAGCTGTTTTTT. It yields the protein CASSPGLAGATRKGGELFF.

This chain uses TRBV11-2 with TRBJ2-1, with TRBD1 matching 9 bases. Germline loops: CDR1 SGHAT, CDR2 FQNNGV. The CDR3 has 16 residues. Trimming cost V 5 bases and J 3 bases; bases outside gene matches: 8. The CDR3 coding sequence is TGTGCCAGCAGCGCCCCCGGGACAGGGTACTACAATGAGCAGTTCTTC. This sequence encodes CASSAPGTGYYNEQFF. The full variable domain, rest sourced from reference TRBV11-2 and TRBJ2-1, is EAGVAQSPRYKIIEKRQSVAFWCNPISGHATLYWYQQILGQGPKLLIQFQNNGVVDDSQLPKDRFSAERLKGVDSTLKIQPAKLEDSAVYLCASSAPGTGYYNEQFFGPGTRLTVL.

The chain links TRBV6-1 to TRBJ1-4; D gene uncertain. Trimming removed 2 bases at V and 7 bases at J, with 8 bases between. In germline, CDR1 is MNHNS, CDR2 SASEGT. The length of the CDR3 is 13 residues. The CDR3 sequence: CASSESGSEKLFF. The CDR3 DNA reads as TGTGCCAGCAGTGAATCCGGGAGTGAAAAACTGTTTTTT.

This chain uses TRBV5-1 with TRBJ1-2, with TRBD1 as a possible D gene (5 bases). Trimming took 0 bases from V and 4 from J, leaving 10 bases between them. The CDR3 covers 14 residues. Germline-derived CDR1 and CDR2 are SGHRS and YFSETQ. CDR3 region: CASSLDSQGYGYTF. DNA for the CDR3: TGCGCCAGCAGCTTGGATAGTCAGGGCTATGGCTACACCTTC.

This clone showed up just once. The chain uses TRBV5-5 and TRBJ2-7, with 7 bases aligning to TRBD1. The ends lost 0 bases at V and 2 bases at J; junction bases unmatched: 5. The length of the CDR3 is 15 residues. Germline V lookup: CDR1 SGHKS, CDR2 YYEKEE (reference sequence). CDR3 protein: CASSLGDRVTYEQYF. The CDR3 nucleotides read TGTGCCAGCAGCTTGGGTGACAGGGTAACCTACGAGCAGTACTTC.

This chain uses TRBV29-1 with TRBJ1-3; TRBD1 matches at 7 bases. The V segment lost 6 bases and the J segment 4 bases; nucleotides outside the gene matches: 9. Germline V gives CDR1 SQVTM, CDR2 ANQGSEA. The CDR3 covers 14 residues. CDR3 residues: CSVAKGAQGNTIYF. The CDR3 region has the DNA TGCAGCGTGGCCAAGGGGGCGCAGGGAAACACCATATATTTT.

V is TRBV7-6 and J is TRBJ2-1; D is perhaps TRBD1 (5 bases). CDR1 and CDR2 (germline): SGHVS, FNYEAQ. CDR3 length equals 13 residues. V was shortened by 4 bases and J by 8 bases, with 12 bases between the two germline ends. The CDR3 is CASSSDSVDEQFF. The CDR3 DNA sequence: TGTGCCAGCAGCTCCGACAGTGTTGATGAGCAGTTCTTC.